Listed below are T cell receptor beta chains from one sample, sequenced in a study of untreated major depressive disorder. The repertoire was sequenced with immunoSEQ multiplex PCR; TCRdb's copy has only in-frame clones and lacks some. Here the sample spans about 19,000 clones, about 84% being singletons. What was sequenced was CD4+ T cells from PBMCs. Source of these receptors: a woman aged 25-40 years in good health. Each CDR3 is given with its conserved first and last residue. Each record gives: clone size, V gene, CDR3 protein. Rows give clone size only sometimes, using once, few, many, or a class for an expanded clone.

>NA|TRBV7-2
CASSSGGSSYEQYF
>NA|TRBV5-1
CASRGGSSTGELFF
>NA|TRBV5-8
CASSLKAGFRAYEQYF
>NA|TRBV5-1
CASSLAGLRETQYF
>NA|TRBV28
CAGLANTGELFF
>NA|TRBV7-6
CASSFRARGIQETQYF
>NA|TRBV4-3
CASSNNKNTEAFF
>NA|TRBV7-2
CASGEILARDSGTQYF
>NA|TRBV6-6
CASSVSGTGTYEQYF
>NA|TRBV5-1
CASSREGQKYEQYF
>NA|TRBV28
CASSLYTDPRLAYF
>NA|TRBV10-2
CASRGDGYTF
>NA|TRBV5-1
CASSLGRETEQYF
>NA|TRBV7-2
CASSRGQGGTDTQYF
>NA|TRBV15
CATSREPGPERNEQFF
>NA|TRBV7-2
CASSYRGLRTLGANVLTF
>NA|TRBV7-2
CASSLDGLSGYTF
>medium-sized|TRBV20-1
CSADQGDGYTF
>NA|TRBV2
CASSARRPESYEQYF
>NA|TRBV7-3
CASSTGPISGANVLTF
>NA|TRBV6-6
CASSSPTVTNEKLFF
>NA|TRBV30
CAWSRTSHQTQYF
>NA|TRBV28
CASRSRDFYYGYTF
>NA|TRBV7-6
CASSLTRDSYEQYF
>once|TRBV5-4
CASSLELAGGETQYF
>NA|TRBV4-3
CASSQVRGTYEQYF
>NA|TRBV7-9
CASSLTPGELFF
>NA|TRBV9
CASSVFATSGYEQYF
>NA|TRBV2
CASSEARASGRYEQYF
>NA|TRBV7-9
CAATGQTSTDTQYF
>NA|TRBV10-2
CASRGLAALTNTGELFF
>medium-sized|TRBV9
CASSVAQGGTEAFF
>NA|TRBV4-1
CASSQDEATRSSPLHF
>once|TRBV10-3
CAILRQAPSGNTIYF
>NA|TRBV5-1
CASRLAHLGQYF
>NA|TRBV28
CASSLWGASNEKLFF
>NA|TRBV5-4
CASSSPGLAGITGELFF
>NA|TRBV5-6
CASSRDGVNEQFF
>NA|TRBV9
CASSPTPGSYTGELFF
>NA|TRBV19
CASSIARASGYEQFF
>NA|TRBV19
CASRWVDRAEGYTF
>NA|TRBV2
CASSEGQILGYTF
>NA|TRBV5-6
CASSPRRRGVEKLFF
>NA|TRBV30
CAWRGGNWAEAFF
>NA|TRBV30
CAWSTGAYLAFF
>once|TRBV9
CASSARGSFAGVDEQFF
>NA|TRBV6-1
CASSVRVLDTQYF
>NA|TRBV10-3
CAISGRGNEQFF